The present T cell receptor beta chain was sequenced within a study of T cell repertoires in cytomegalovirus infection. General observations from the study: In two of eight donors, the top clonotype was HLA-C-restricted CMV-specific.

The V gene end was trimmed by 0 bases and the J gene end by 4 bases; junction bases not matched to a gene: 5. Germline CDR1 reads MGHRA; CDR2 reads YSYEKL. The CDR3 length is 16 residues. In TCRdb, the reads were re-called with MiXCR into one record per CDR3 protein. Found here are about 830,000 distinct CDR3 sequences, 32% of them singletons; the top ten hold around an eighth. Notes on this clonotype: Antigen: not known.

This TCR came from a human donor in good health (CMV status not recorded). Some clones in this sample may be carry-over from other donors' samples. The rearrangement links TRBV4-1 to TRBJ2-3, with 9 nucleotides matching TRBD1. This specimen consisted of cultured CD8+ T cells from PBMCs, obtained from culture after CMV antigen stimulation. The CDR3 DNA sequence: TGCGCCAGCAGCCAAGAGACAGGGGGGATCTCAGATACGCAGTATTTT. Translation gives CASSQETGGISDTQYF.